This passage covers 30 T cell receptor beta chains from one sample sequenced in a study of T cell repertoires in cytomegalovirus infection. A single record per CDR3 protein comes from TCRdb applying MiXCR to the reads. The sample includes some 920,000 distinct CDR3 sequences, roughly 31% of them seen just once. Their recognized antigens are unknown. The specimen comprised cultured CD8+ T cells from PBMCs, sampled from culture after CMV antigen stimulation. The receptors here all came from a human donor in good health (CMV status not recorded). Some clones in this sample may be carry-over from other donors' samples.

This clonotype turned up a few times. J is TRBJ1-1 and V is TRBV7-9; the D is unclear. The V and J ends lost 7 bases and 1 base respectively, with 7 bases between them. Germline V gene data show CDR1 as SEHNR and CDR2 as FQNEAQ (reference sequence). This CDR3 contains 12 residues. Here the CDR3 reads CASILANTEAFF. In DNA, the CDR3 is TGTGCCAGCATCCTTGCGAACACTGAAGCTTTCTTT.

This chain's CDR3 is CASSGQITSLSTDTQYF. The DNA for the CDR3 is TGTGCCAGCAGCGGACAGATCACCAGCCTAAGCACAGATACGCAGTATTTT. This sequence joins TRBV6-6 and TRBJ2-3; the D gene is possibly TRBD1 (6 bases). The germline V gene encodes CDR1 MNHNY and CDR2 SVGAGI (reference sequence). The V and J ends lost 6 bases and 0 bases respectively, with 19 bases between them. This CDR3 is built from 17 residues.

This clonotype came up once. The rearrangement uses TRBV6-8 and TRBJ1-1, with unresolved D. Germline CDR1 reads MNHGY; CDR2 reads SAAAGT. The CDR3 has 14 residues. V was cut by 5 bases and J by 3 bases, with 13 bases left in between. CDR3 DNA sequence: TGTGCCAGCAGTCCGAACGGGGTCTACACTGAAGCTTTCTTT. It specifies CASSPNGVYTEAFF.

CDR3 protein: CASSPKPRNQPQHF. CDR3 in DNA: TGCGCCAGCAGCCCCAAACCCCGCAATCAGCCCCAGCATTTT. This rearrangement joins TRBV4-1 to TRBJ1-5, with D unresolved. Trimming removed 4 bases at V and 2 bases at J, with 9 bases between. Germline V gene sequence: CDR1 MGHRA, CDR2 YSYEKL. The CDR3 loop spans 14 amino acids.

The rearrangement links TRBV14 to TRBJ2-1; no clear D. The germline CDR1 and CDR2 sequences are SGHDN and FVKESK. The CDR3 is 18 amino acids. Trimming left V 5 bases short and J 0 bases short, with 20 bases between. The CDR3 loop is CASSTHHASRSSYNEQFF. The CDR3 coding sequence is TGTGCCAGCAGCACTCACCATGCGAGCCGGAGCTCCTACAATGAGCAGTTCTTC.

CDR3 loop: CASSRQEGVNEKLFF. CDR3 coding DNA: TGTGCCAGCAGCCGACAAGAGGGTGTCAATGAAAAACTGTTTTTT. The chain couples TRBV6-6 to TRBJ1-4; D is ambiguous. V lost 6 bases and J lost 5, with 16 bases in between. The CDR3 spans 15 residues. Germline lookup yields CDR1 MNHNY and CDR2 SVGAGI (reference sequence).

The J gene is TRBJ2-1, the V gene TRBV6-1; D remains unclear. The germline V gene has CDR1 MNHNS and CDR2 SASEGT. Trimming stripped 5 bases from V and 4 bases from J, with 12 bases between. This CDR3 spans 14 amino acids. Here the CDR3 DNA reads TGTGCCAGCAGTCAGGATCCCGAATACAATGAGCAGTTCTTC. It is translated as CASSQDPEYNEQFF.

J is TRBJ2-7 and V is TRBV19, with D possibly matching TRBD1 (5 bases). Germline-derived CDR1 and CDR2 are LNHDA and SQIVND (reference sequence). Trimming left V 9 bases short and J 5 bases short, with 14 bases between. The CDR3 loop spans 12 amino acids. In nucleotides, the CDR3 is TGTGCCAGCCAGACAAGGGGCGACGAGCAGTACTTC. Translating gives CASQTRGDEQYF.

For the CDR3, the DNA is TGTGCCAGCAGACAGTACAGGGGCAATAGCAATCAGCCCCAGCATTTT. Protein: CASRQYRGNSNQPQHF. The chain joins TRBV2 to TRBJ1-5, with 7 nucleotides matching TRBD1. There are 16 residues in the CDR3. V was pared by 6 bases and J by 0 bases, with 8 bases of the junction left unmatched. The germline gives CDR1 SNHLY, CDR2 FYNNEI.

In its sample, this clonotype was seen a few times. The genes are TRBV19 and TRBJ1-4, with D unresolved. Germline lookup yields CDR1 LNHDA and CDR2 SQIVND (reference sequence). The CDR3 totals 16 residues. With 2 bases removed from V and 8 bases from J, the gap between germline ends came to 18 bases. The DNA for the CDR3 is TGTGCCAGTAGTATATTTTATGAGCCGGCTGGCGAAAAACTGTTTTTT. This gives the protein CASSIFYEPAGEKLFF.

This clonotype has just a few counts. The genes are TRBV15 and TRBJ1-1; D is ambiguous. CDR3 length: 13 residues. V dropped 0 bases and J dropped 1 base, with 3 bases sitting between them. Germline-derived CDR1 and CDR2 are LNHNV and YYDKDF (reference sequence). CDR3 loop: CATSRDANTEAFF. The CDR3 bases are TGTGCCACCAGCAGAGACGCGAACACTGAAGCTTTCTTT. The full variable domain, completed using reference TRBV15 and TRBJ1-1, is DAMVIQNPRYQVTQFGKPVTLSCSQTLNHNVMYWYQQKSSQAPKLLFHYYDKDFNNEADTPDNFQSRRPNTSFCFLDIRSPGLGDTAMYLCATSRDANTEAFFGQGTRLTVV.

J is TRBJ1-2 and V is TRBV27; D gene ambiguous. Per the germline V gene, CDR1 is MNHEY and CDR2 is SMNVEV (reference sequence). This CDR3 is 15 amino acids long. Trimming took 2 bases from V and 1 from J, leaving 11 bases between them. The DNA of the CDR3 is TGTGCCAGCAGTTTAGGCAGTCCTCTTAACTATGGCTACACCTTC. It yields the protein CASSLGSPLNYGYTF.

The rearrangement links TRBV20-1 to TRBJ2-1; D is unresolved. The germline CDR1 and CDR2 sequences are DFQATT and SNEGSKA (reference sequence). The germline V and J ends were trimmed by 2 bases and 5 bases, with 4 bases remaining between them. The CDR3 spans 11 residues. The DNA for the CDR3 is TGCAGTGCTAGAAGGGACAATGAGCAGTTCTTC. Protein sequence: CSARRDNEQFF.

The chain links TRBV6-2 or TRBV6-3 to TRBJ2-7, with 9 bases aligning to TRBD1. V was pared by 5 bases and J by 5 bases, with 10 bases of the junction left unmatched. CDR3 length: 15 amino acids. Per the germline V gene, CDR1 is MNHEY and CDR2 is SVGEGT. The CDR3 DNA reads TGTGCCAGCAGTACAGGGGGCTGGATCGGTGACGAGCAGTACGTC. Translated: CASSTGGWIGDEQYV.

This chain links TRBV29-1 with TRBJ2-6, with D perhaps matching TRBD1 (6 bases). The V gene lost 5 bases and the J gene lost 6 bases, with 29 bases spanning the gap. CDR1 is SQVTM and CDR2 is ANQGSEA in the germline V gene. The CDR3 has 19 residues. The CDR3 bases are TGCAGCGTTATGGGCGGACAGAACCGTCTCTGGGGCCAGGCCAACGTCCTGACTTTC. It encodes CSVMGGQNRLWGQANVLTF.

CDR3 coding DNA: TGTGCCAGCAGCGGATCGCGTGGATCGGAGCCCCAGCATTTT. Translating it yields CASSGSRGSEPQHF. The chain couples TRBV7-9 to TRBJ1-5; no clear D gene. The length of the CDR3 is 14 residues. Germline lookup yields CDR1 SEHNR and CDR2 FQNEAQ (reference sequence). V lost 5 bases and J lost 8, with 16 bases in between.

J is TRBJ2-7 and V is TRBV11-2, with D maybe TRBD1 (6 bases). CDR1 is SGHAT and CDR2 is FQNNGV in the germline V gene. The CDR3 totals 13 residues. V was pared by 5 bases and J by 7 bases, with 15 bases between. The CDR3 reads CASSPGTPREQYV. For the CDR3, the DNA is TGTGCCAGCAGCCCTGGGACACCGAGGGAGCAGTACGTC.

The chain joins TRBV18 to TRBJ1-2; TRBD1 might be the D (6 bases). From germline, CDR1 is KGHSH and CDR2 LQKENI. The CDR3 runs to 15 residues. Deletions cut 4 bases from V and 4 bases from J, with 16 bases between. The DNA of the CDR3 is TGTGCCAGCTCACGGGGACATCCGGGCATCTATGGCTACACCTTC. As protein: CASSRGHPGIYGYTF.

The V call is TRBV9, the J call TRBJ2-3; D remains ambiguous. V was shortened by 3 bases and J by 5 bases, with 10 bases between the two germline ends. The CDR3 contains 13 residues. Looked up from germline, CDR1 is SGDLS and CDR2 is YYNGEE. The CDR3 region has the DNA TGTGCCAGCAGCGAAAGAGGTAAAGATACGCAGTATTTT. Translation: CASSERGKDTQYF.

This clonotype has just a few counts. The chain carries TRBV12-3 or TRBV12-4 and TRBJ1-2; D might be TRBD1 (5 bases). The CDR3 is 15 amino acids. V was cut by 6 bases and J by 3 bases, with 17 bases left in between. The chain's CDR3 is CASSPVWGGDYGYTF. For the CDR3, the DNA is TGTGCCAGCAGCCCTGTATGGGGGGGAGACTATGGCTACACCTTC.

This clonotype was observed a handful of times. The V gene is TRBV3-1, the J gene TRBJ2-2; D may be TRBD2 (6 bases). Germline V gene sequence: CDR1 LGHDT, CDR2 YNNKEL (reference sequence). V lost 2 bases to trimming and J lost 3 bases, with 13 bases between them. The CDR3 is made up of 16 amino acids. The CDR3 loop is CASSQPWRGDTGELFF. CDR3 DNA sequence: TGTGCCAGCAGCCAACCCTGGAGGGGAGACACCGGGGAGCTGTTTTTT. Full variable domain (outside the CDR3, taken from reference TRBV3-1 and TRBJ2-2): DTAVSQTPKYLVTQMGNDKSIKCEQNLGHDTMYWYKQDSKKFLKIMFSYNNKELIINETVPNRFSPKSPDKAHLNLHINSLELGDSAVYFCASSQPWRGDTGELFFGEGSRLTVL.

The chain employs TRBV11-3 and TRBJ2-2, with D maybe TRBD2 (5 bases). The V gene's germline CDR1 is SGHNT and CDR2 YENEEA. The CDR3 consists of 17 residues. Trimming took off 5 bases at V and 6 bases at J, with 22 bases between the two ends. The CDR3 bases are TGTGCCAGCAGCACCACCCGGGATCCTAAATCACCCGGGGAGCTGTTTTTT. It encodes CASSTTRDPKSPGELFF.

The gene calls are TRBV7-8 and TRBJ2-3; 12 bases are a match to TRBD2. The CDR3 runs 18 residues. CDR1 is SGHVS, CDR2 FQNEAQ, per germline. V lost 6 bases to trimming and J lost 0 bases; unmatched junction nucleotides: 10. The CDR3 bases are TGTGCCAGCAGATTACTAGCGGGGGGAGGTTCTAGCACAGATACGCAGTATTTT. As protein: CASRLLAGGGSSTDTQYF.

There are a few counts of this clonotype. The CDR3 DNA is TGTGCCAGCAGTATAACAGGGGGCCACAATGAGCAGTTCTTC. It codes for CASSITGGHNEQFF. The chain joins TRBV27 to TRBJ2-1; 9 bases are a match to TRBD1. The CDR3 spans 14 residues. The germline V gene has CDR1 MNHEY and CDR2 SMNVEV (reference sequence). V lost 5 bases and J lost 5; bases outside the gene matches: 4.

Note on this clonotype: An end of the junction does not agree with germline; a read error may underlie this. The V gene is TRBV29-1, the J gene TRBJ2-7; D gene unclear. The CDR3 has 10 amino acids. Germline V gene data show CDR1 as SQVTM and CDR2 as ANQGSEA. For the CDR3, the DNA is TGCAGCGTTGGCTCCTACAAGCAGTACTTC. It is translated as CSVGSYKQYF.

V usage is TRBV27 and J usage is TRBJ2-7; no firm D call. V was clipped by 2 bases and J by 5 bases, with 10 bases between them. Germline-derived CDR1 and CDR2 are MNHEY and SMNVEV (reference sequence). The CDR3 is 13 residues long. In nucleotides, the CDR3 is TGTGCCAGCAGTTTAAGGGTCCTCCACGAGCAGTACTTC. It translates to CASSLRVLHEQYF.

This clonotype has just a few counts. The genes are TRBV7-9 and TRBJ1-1; the D gene is possibly TRBD1 (5 bases). The CDR3 runs 14 residues. The germline CDR1 and CDR2 sequences are SEHNR and FQNEAQ (reference sequence). Trimming stripped 3 bases from V and 4 bases from J, with 12 bases between. In nucleotides, the CDR3 is TGTGCCAGCAGCTTCGTGATCGGGGGCACTGAAGCTTTCTTT. Its translation is CASSFVIGGTEAFF.

The chain carries TRBV10-3 and TRBJ1-3, with unresolved D. This CDR3 has 11 residues. Looked up from germline, CDR1 is ENHRY and CDR2 is SYGVKD. V lost 6 bases, J lost 2 bases, and 2 bases lay in between. CDR3 nucleotides: TGTGCCATCAGGACTGGAAACACCATATATTTT. Its protein product is CAIRTGNTIYF.

The chain has TRBV6-2 or TRBV6-3 and TRBJ2-7, with 9 bases matching TRBD1. The germline V gene has CDR1 MNHEY and CDR2 SVGEGT. The junction had 2 bases not matched to a gene; V was cut back by 2 bases and J by 3 bases. The CDR3 is 14 amino acids. The CDR3 spells CASSYAGQGYEQYV. For the CDR3, the DNA is TGTGCCAGCAGTTACGCGGGACAGGGCTACGAGCAGTACGTC.

This clonotype was seen many times. The chain joins TRBV25-1 to TRBJ1-4; 7 bases are shared with TRBD1. V shed 3 bases and J 5 bases; nucleotides not matched to a gene: 3. Germline V gene lookup returns CDR1 MGHDK and CDR2 SYGVNS. This CDR3 has 14 residues. This CDR3 reads CASSDRGPNEKLFF. CDR3 DNA: TGTGCCAGCAGTGATAGGGGGCCCAATGAAAAACTGTTTTTT. The full variable domain, with the rest looked up from reference TRBV25-1 and TRBJ1-4, is EADIYQTPRYLVIGTGKKITLECSQTMGHDKMYWYQQDPGMELHLIHYSYGVNSTEKGDLSSESTVSRIRTEHFPLTLESARPSHTSQYLCASSDRGPNEKLFFGSGTQLSVL.